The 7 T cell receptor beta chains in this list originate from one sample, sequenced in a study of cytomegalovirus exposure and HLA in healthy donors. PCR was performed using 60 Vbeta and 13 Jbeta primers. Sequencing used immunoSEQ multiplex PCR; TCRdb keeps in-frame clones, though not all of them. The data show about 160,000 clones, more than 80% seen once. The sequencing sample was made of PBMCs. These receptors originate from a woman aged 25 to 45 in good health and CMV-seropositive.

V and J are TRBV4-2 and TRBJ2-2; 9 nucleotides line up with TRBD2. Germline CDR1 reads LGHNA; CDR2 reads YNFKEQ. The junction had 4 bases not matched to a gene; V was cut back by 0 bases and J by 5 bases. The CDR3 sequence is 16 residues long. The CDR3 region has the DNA TGTGCCAGCAGCCAAGAACGGAGCGGGAGGACCGGGGAGCTGTTTTTT. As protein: CASSQERSGRTGELFF.

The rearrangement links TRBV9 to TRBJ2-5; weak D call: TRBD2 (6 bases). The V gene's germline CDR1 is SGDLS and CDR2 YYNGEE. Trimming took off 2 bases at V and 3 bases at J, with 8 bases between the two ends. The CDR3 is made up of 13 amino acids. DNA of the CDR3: TGTGCCAGCAGCGTCACGGGGGAAGAGACCCAGTACTTC. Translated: CASSVTGEETQYF.

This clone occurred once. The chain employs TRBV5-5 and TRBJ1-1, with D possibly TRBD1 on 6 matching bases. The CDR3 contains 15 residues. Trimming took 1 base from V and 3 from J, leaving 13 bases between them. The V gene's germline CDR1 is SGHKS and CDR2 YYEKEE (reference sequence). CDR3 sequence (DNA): TGTGCCAGCAGCTTGTCGAACAGGGCGGACACTGAAGCTTTCTTT. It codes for CASSLSNRADTEAFF. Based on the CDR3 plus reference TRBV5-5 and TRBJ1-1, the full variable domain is DAGVTQSPTHLIKTRGQQVTLRCSPISGHKSVSWYQQVLGQGPQFIFQYYEKEERGRGNFPDRFSARQFPNYSSELNVNALLLGDSALYLCASSLSNRADTEAFFGQGTRLTVV.

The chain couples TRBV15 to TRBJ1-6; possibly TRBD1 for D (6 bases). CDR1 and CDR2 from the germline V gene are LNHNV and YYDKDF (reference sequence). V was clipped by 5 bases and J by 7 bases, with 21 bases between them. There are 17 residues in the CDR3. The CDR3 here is CATSPYPSGQLNSPLHF. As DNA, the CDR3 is TGTGCCACCAGCCCGTACCCGTCCGGACAGTTAAATTCACCCCTCCACTTT.

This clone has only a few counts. CDR3 residues: CASSRTSGGLQETQYF. For the CDR3, the DNA is TGTGCCAGCAGCCGTACTAGCGGGGGCCTCCAAGAGACCCAGTACTTC. The gene calls are TRBV5-4 and TRBJ2-5, with 11 positions matching TRBD2. In germline, CDR1 is SGHNT, CDR2 YYREEE (reference sequence). The CDR3 is made up of 16 amino acids. With V trimmed by 4 bases and J by 1 base, 6 bases remained unmatched.

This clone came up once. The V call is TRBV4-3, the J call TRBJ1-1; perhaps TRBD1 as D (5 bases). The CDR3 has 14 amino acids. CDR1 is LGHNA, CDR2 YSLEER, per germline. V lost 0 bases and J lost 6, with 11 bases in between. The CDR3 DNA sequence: TGCGCCAGCAGCCAAGAGGCAGGGTCGGCTGAAGCTTTCTTT. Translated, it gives CASSQEAGSAEAFF.

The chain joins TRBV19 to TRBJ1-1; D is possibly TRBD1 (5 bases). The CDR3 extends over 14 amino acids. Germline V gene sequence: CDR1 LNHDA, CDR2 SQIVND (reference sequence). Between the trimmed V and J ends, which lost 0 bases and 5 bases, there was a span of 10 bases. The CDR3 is CASSIELGQTEAFF. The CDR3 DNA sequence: TGTGCCAGTAGTATAGAATTGGGGCAGACTGAAGCTTTCTTT.